This T cell receptor beta chain was sequenced in a study of blood T cell repertoires in COVID-19. About the study: COVID-19 samples collected from the United States, Italy and Spain covered acute and convalescent phases. T cells, B-cell-depleted T cells, or PBMCs supplied cDNA or gDNA.

Per the original methods: Scientists estimated how many nucleated cells there were by amplifying reference gene primers. The table came from immunoSEQ multiplex PCR; TCRdb's copy has only in-frame clones and leaves some out. V, J and clone size reflect that table, while D and trimming were determined from the DNA. The table lists 150,000 to 200,000 clones, around 81% of them singletons. The CDR3 covers 17 residues. Germline values: CDR1 SNHLY, CDR2 FYNNEI. The trim removed 4 bases at V and 2 bases at J, leaving 9 bases unmatched. The origin of this receptor is a man aged 55 to 70 with active or convalescent COVID-19. Input material: peripheral blood. This sequence joins TRBV2 and TRBJ2-3; 10 nucleotides agree with TRBD2. CDR3 residues: CASSGVASGGYTDTQYF. The CDR3, as DNA: TGTGCCAGCAGTGGTGTAGCTAGCGGGGGTTACACAGATACGCAGTATTTT.